This is a list of T cell receptor beta chains from one sample in a study of blood T cells in healthy people across ages. TCRdb fed the 5' RACE reads into MiXCR, producing one record per CDR3 protein. This table holds 2 million or so distinct CDR3 sequences, roughly 50% found once. The sequencing input was blood. These receptors all come from a woman between 35 and 50 years old in good health. CDR3s include the opening cysteine and the closing phenylalanine or tryptophan.

TRBV28	TRBJ2-7	CASSSRGTGSYEQYF
TRBV4-1	TRBJ1-1	CASREAGGLNTEAFF
TRBV11-2	TRBJ2-1	CATRLAGRSEQFF
TRBV7-2	TRBJ2-1	CASSSGDGGAYNEQFF
TRBV29-1	TRBJ2-3	CSVEESVTQYF
TRBV3-1	TRBJ2-5	CASSHSGSYNEQYF
TRBV7-2	TRBJ2-4	CASSPPGRRPGSIQYF
TRBV7-2	TRBJ2-7	CASSLDKGRYEQYF
TRBV7-9	-	CASSLGVAGGDYNEQYF
TRBV20-1	TRBJ2-6	CSASQGQGSGANVLTF
TRBV29-1	TRBJ1-1	CSVLLGGMNTEAFF
TRBV11-3	TRBJ2-3	CASSPHRNTDTQYF
TRBV18	TRBJ2-3	CASSPRSSGATDTQYF
TRBV7-2	-	CASSSQGRGLGRYSDEQYF
TRBV5-5	-	CASSLGRGNYEQYF
TRBV7-2	-	CASSLAAGTVGRHYEQYF
TRBV7-3	-	CASSWTGGEPNYNEQYF
TRBV7-2	TRBJ2-7	CASSFFRTLAGRPQYF
TRBV14	TRBJ2-5	CASSQVTGGLGEQYF
TRBV21-1	TRBJ2-3	CASSLYEGGSSTDTQYF
TRBV7-9	TRBJ2-5	CASRGDLAGYQETQYF
TRBV20-1	TRBJ2-5	CSARDSLRETQYF
TRBV5-1	TRBJ1-6	CASSLLQGDPPLHF
TRBV6-6	TRBJ2-7	CASSFTGTGWSYEQYF
TRBV4-3	TRBJ2-3	CASSLTSTRRGSPDTQYF
TRBV7-2	TRBJ1-1	CASSLTAGAYTEAFF
TRBV4-1	TRBJ2-1	CASSGGPAQFF
TRBV5-1	TRBJ2-1	CASSLERGGLDEQFF
TRBV6-5	TRBJ2-5	CASSYQGHLQETQYF
TRBV28	TRBJ2-1	CASSFRGSIYNEQFF
TRBV29-1	-	CSVTYGGKTQYF
TRBV10-3	TRBJ1-2	CAISDRQGANYGYTF
TRBV20-1	TRBJ2-7	CSLSGSYEQYF
TRBV12-3/TRBV12-4	TRBJ2-3	CASSRTSGGWSTDTQYF
TRBV7-9	TRBJ1-1	CASSLSGGTRGTEAFF
TRBV29-1	TRBJ1-1	CSVGVGPSGGNTEAFF
TRBV21-1	TRBJ1-4	CASSKGQGGSEKLFF
TRBV7-8	TRBJ2-4	CASSSEGRGPPLAKNIQYF
TRBV13	TRBJ2-3	CASSFSTSIPDTQYF
TRBV5-1	TRBJ2-7	CASSFGTVYEQYF
TRBV27	TRBJ2-1	CASSNLAGGLNEQFF
TRBV20-1	TRBJ2-1	CSAVWRGAYEQFF
TRBV28	TRBJ2-7	CARDRTGGKEQYF
TRBV18	TRBJ2-6	CASSAQDLSGATVLTF